This T cell receptor (beta chain) stems from a study of blood T cell repertoires in COVID-19. Study in general: Specimens from acute and convalescent COVID-19 originated in the United States, Italy and Spain. T cells, B-cell-depleted T cells, or PBMCs provided the cDNA or gDNA that served as material.

Original processing methods: Reference gene primers were amplified, and this amplification served to estimate nucleated cell counts. The assay was immunoSEQ multiplex PCR, and TCRdb's table has in-frame clones only and misses some. V and J calls plus clone size are reproduced from that table; the DNA served to infer D and trimming. This table has fewer than 180,000 clones, about 80% appearing once. Germline CDR1 is SGHRS and CDR2 is YFSETQ. Trimming took 4 bases from V and 5 from J, leaving 19 bases between them. This CDR3 is 17 amino acids long. The sequence was obtained from a man in his sixties or seventies with acute or convalescent COVID-19. Specimen: peripheral blood. The chain carries TRBV5-1 and TRBJ1-6; no clear D. The CDR3 DNA reads as TGCGCCAGCAGCCCGACGGCCCTAGCGGGGAATAATTCACCCCTCCACTTT. Its protein product is CASSPTALAGNNSPLHF.